The rows below give T cell receptor beta chains drawn from one sample of a study of cytomegalovirus exposure and HLA in healthy donors. Clones were sequenced by immunoSEQ multiplex PCR, and TCRdb holds only the in-frame ones, with some missing. The sample yields approximately 62,000 clones, about 92% seen once. The sequencing input was PBMCs. The receptor source for this set is a woman under 30 in good health and CMV-seronegative. Each CDR3 is given with its conserved first and last residue. D genes are given only for firm matches. The size of a clone is reported for some rows only, either as once, few or many, or as a class for expanded clones.

j_call | d_call | clone_size | v_call | cdr3_aa | cdr3_nt
TRBJ2-2 | TRBD2 | NA | TRBV5-1 | CASSFGGRPNTGELFF | TGCGCCAGCAGCTTCGGCGGGAGGCCGAACACCGGGGAGCTGTTTTTT
TRBJ2-1 | NA | NA | TRBV7-9 | CASSTVYNEQFF | TGTGCCAGCAGCACGGTATACAATGAGCAGTTCTTC
TRBJ2-2 | TRBD2 | NA | TRBV7-9 | CASSLGTSGISGELFF | TGTGCCAGCAGCTTAGGGACTAGCGGGATATCCGGGGAGCTGTTTTTT
TRBJ1-3 | NA | NA | TRBV6-1 | CASSEEGLLSGNTIYF | TGTGCCAGCAGTGAAGAGGGGCTCCTCTCTGGAAACACCATATATTTT
TRBJ1-2 | NA | NA | TRBV4-1 | CASSQEGTGLNYGYTF | TGCGCCAGCAGCCAAGAAGGCACAGGGTTGAACTATGGCTACACCTTC
TRBJ2-1 | TRBD2 | NA | TRBV4-2 | CASSQDKGQLAGSNEQFF | TGTGCCAGCAGCCAAGATAAGGGACAACTAGCGGGGTCCAATGAGCAGTTCTTC
TRBJ2-7 | NA | NA | TRBV5-6 | CASSLGGLDEQYF | TGTGCCAGCAGCTTGGGGGGCCTGGACGAGCAGTACTTC
TRBJ2-3 | TRBD2 | NA | TRBV5-4 | CASSSWTSGTDTQYF | TGTGCCAGCAGCTCCTGGACTAGCGGGACAGATACGCAGTATTTT
TRBJ2-2 | TRBD2 | NA | TRBV9 | CASSVGARPSGNTGELFF | TGTGCCAGCAGCGTAGGGGCCCGACCTAGCGGGAACACCGGGGAGCTGTTTTTT
TRBJ1-2 | NA | NA | TRBV30 | CAWSVNNPTSFRGKGYTF | TGTGCCTGGAGTGTAAATAACCCCACGTCATTTCGGGGTAAGGGCTACACCTTC
TRBJ1-2 | NA | NA | TRBV19 | CASSAYGQTSGYTF | TGTGCCAGTTCGGCATACGGACAGACCTCAGGCTACACCTTC
TRBJ2-1 | TRBD2 | NA | TRBV5-5 | CASSLDLAGRDEQFF | TGTGCCAGCAGCTTGGATCTAGCGGGAAGGGATGAGCAGTTCTTC
TRBJ2-1 | NA | NA | TRBV18 | CASSPYYNNEQFF | TGTGCCAGCTCCCCTTACTACAACAATGAGCAGTTCTTC
TRBJ2-1 | NA | NA | TRBV13 | CASSLQGRDEQFF | TGTGCCAGCAGCCTCCAGGGGCGGGATGAGCAGTTCTTC
TRBJ2-5 | NA | NA | TRBV5-5 | CASRPGEWETQYF | TGTGCCAGCAGGCCCGGGGAGTGGGAGACCCAGTACTTC
TRBJ1-2 | TRBD1 | NA | TRBV6-6 | CASSYSTGEGTYGYTF | TGTGCCAGCAGTTACTCAACAGGGGAAGGGACCTATGGCTACACCTTC
TRBJ2-7 | TRBD1 | NA | TRBV5-1 | CASSTGTARAIYEQYF | TGCGCCAGCAGCACCGGGACAGCCCGGGCAATCTACGAGCAGTACTTC
TRBJ2-7 | NA | NA | TRBV5-1 | CASSFLDSSYEQYF | TGCGCCAGCAGCTTTCTTGACAGCTCCTACGAGCAGTACTTC
TRBJ2-6 | NA | NA | TRBV6-5 | CASSLIGGGGANVLTF | TGTGCCAGCAGTTTAATAGGGGGTGGTGGGGCCAACGTCCTGACTTTC
TRBJ2-7 | NA | once | TRBV19 | CASSIDEGSYEQYF | TGTGCCAGTAGTATAGATGAGGGATCCTACGAGCAGTACTTC
TRBJ2-7 | NA | NA | TRBV7-9 | CASTPRDSHYEQYF | TGTGCCAGCACCCCTCGGGATTCCCACTACGAGCAGTACTTC
TRBJ1-4 | NA | NA | TRBV19 | CASRGDNEKLFF | TGTGCCAGTAGGGGAGATAATGAAAAACTGTTTTTT
TRBJ2-5 | TRBD2 | NA | TRBV4-2 | CASSHRLASETQYF | TGTGCCAGCAGCCACCGACTAGCGTCGGAGACCCAGTACTTC
TRBJ1-5 | NA | NA | TRBV6-1 | CASSPGPGWPQHF | TGTGCCAGCAGTCCCGGTCCGGGTTGGCCCCAGCATTTT
TRBJ2-7 | TRBD1 | NA | TRBV5-1 | CASRTGTGGYEQYF | TGCGCCAGCAGAACCGGGACAGGGGGCTACGAGCAGTACTTC
TRBJ2-7 | TRBD2 | NA | TRBV27 | CASSLAGTGEQYF | TGTGCCAGCTCACTAGCGGGAACTGGGGAGCAGTACTTC
TRBJ1-1 | NA | NA | TRBV19 | CASTGTNTEAFF | TGTGCCAGTACAGGCACGAACACTGAAGCTTTCTTT
TRBJ1-2 | TRBD1 | NA | TRBV11-3 | CASSLEPQQGADYGYTF | TGTGCCAGCAGCTTAGAACCGCAGCAGGGGGCTGACTATGGCTACACCTTC
TRBJ2-5 | TRBD1 | NA | TRBV6-1 | CASRSGTGRETQYF | TGTGCCAGCAGGTCTGGGACAGGGAGGGAGACCCAGTACTTC
TRBJ1-2 | NA | NA | TRBV2 | CASSETVGATPNYGYTF | TGTGCCAGCAGTGAAACGGTGGGGGCCACCCCTAACTATGGCTACACCTTC
TRBJ2-7 | NA | NA | TRBV5-6 | CASSFLVGALTKYEQYF | TGTGCCAGCAGCTTTTTGGTTGGAGCCTTGACTAAATACGAGCAGTACTTC
TRBJ1-1 | TRBD1 | NA | TRBV28 | CAGRNRGMNTEAFF | TGTGCCGGAAGAAACAGGGGCATGAACACTGAAGCTTTCTTT
TRBJ1-1 | TRBD1 | once | TRBV5-1 | CASSLTTGETEAFF | TGCGCCAGCAGCCTTACGACAGGGGAAACTGAAGCTTTCTTT
TRBJ2-7 | TRBD1 | NA | TRBV7-9 | CASSLDAGTAPYEQYF | TGTGCCAGCAGCTTAGATGCCGGGACAGCTCCCTACGAGCAGTACTTC
TRBJ1-4 | TRBD1 | NA | TRBV2 | CASRRTGVNEKLFF | TGTGCCAGCAGACGGACAGGGGTTAATGAAAAACTGTTTTTT
TRBJ2-3 | NA | NA | TRBV10-3 | CAISEGPGVPDTQYF | TGTGCCATCAGTGAGGGTCCGGGGGTCCCCGATACGCAGTATTTT
TRBJ1-2 | NA | NA | TRBV28 | CASSYGGDNYGYTF | TGTGCCAGCAGTTACGGCGGTGATAACTATGGCTACACCTTC
TRBJ1-1 | NA | NA | TRBV2 | CASKPIAEAFF | TGTGCCAGCAAACCTATCGCTGAAGCTTTCTTT
TRBJ2-1 | TRBD2 | NA | TRBV5-1 | CASSPLAGGEVEQFF | TGCGCCAGCAGCCCCCTAGCGGGAGGGGAGGTTGAGCAGTTCTTC